This entry describes one TCR beta chain. Antigen: not known. This record comes from a study of PD-1 blockade in mismatch repair-deficient tumors. About the research overall: All were previously treated, progressing patients with eleven to twelve mismatch repair-deficient cancer types. Whole-study results and caveats: Tumor-resident clones, often absent from pretreatment blood, expanded after pembrolizumab and then contracted.

Clones were sequenced by immunoSEQ multiplex PCR, and TCRdb holds only the in-frame ones, with some missing. The sample carries about 79,000 clones, about 82% recorded once. CDR1 is MNHNS, CDR2 SASEGT, per germline. V was pared by 0 bases and J by 7 bases, with 7 bases between. This CDR3 region has 13 residues. Mismatch repair deficiency was confirmed in all patients, by PCR or immunohistochemistry. TCR sequencing covered a few patients who responded to pembrolizumab. Sequenced material: peripheral blood, taken 44 weeks after starting pembrolizumab. The chain uses TRBV6-1 and TRBJ1-5; D unclear. This TCR was recovered from an adult with mismatch repair-deficient cancer. The CDR3 region has the DNA TGTGCCAGCAGTGAAGCGCTTAAGCAGCCCCAGCATTTT. This translates into CASSEALKQPQHF.